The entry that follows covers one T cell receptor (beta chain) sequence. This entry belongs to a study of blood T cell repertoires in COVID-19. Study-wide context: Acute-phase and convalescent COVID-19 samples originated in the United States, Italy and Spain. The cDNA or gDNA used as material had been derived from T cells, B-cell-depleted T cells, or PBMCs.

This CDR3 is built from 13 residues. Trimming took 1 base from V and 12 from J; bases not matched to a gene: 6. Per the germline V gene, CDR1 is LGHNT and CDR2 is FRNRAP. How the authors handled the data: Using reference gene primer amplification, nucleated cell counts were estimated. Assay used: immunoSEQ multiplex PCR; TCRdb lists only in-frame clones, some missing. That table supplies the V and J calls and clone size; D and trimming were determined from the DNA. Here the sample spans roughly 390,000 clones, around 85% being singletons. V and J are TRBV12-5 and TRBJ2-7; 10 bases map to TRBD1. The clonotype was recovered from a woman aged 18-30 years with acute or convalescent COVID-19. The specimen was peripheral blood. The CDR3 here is CASGLGTGGNPYF. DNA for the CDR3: TGTGCTAGTGGTTTGGGGACAGGGGGTAACCCGTACTTC.